One TCR beta chain is described in this entry. The entry originates in a study of blood T cell repertoires in COVID-19. Assay: immunoSEQ multiplex PCR; the TCRdb copy retains only in-frame clones and omits some. The data show a few hundred thousand clones, almost 90% seen once. CDR1 and CDR2 from the germline V gene are MDHEN and SYDVKM. V lost 5 bases and J lost 3, with 18 bases in between. This CDR3 region has 16 residues. The clonotype was recovered from a woman in her twenties or thirties who had been exposed to COVID-19. The genes are TRBV28 and TRBJ2-3, with D perhaps matching TRBD1 (6 bases). Specimen: PBMCs or T cells enriched from blood (not recorded which). This CDR3 reads CASSITGRLSTDTQYF. The CDR3 nucleotides are TGTGCCAGCAGTATCACAGGGCGACTTAGTACAGATACGCAGTATTTT.